This passage covers 16 T cell receptor beta chains from one sample sequenced in a study of blood T cell repertoires in COVID-19. Produced via immunoSEQ multiplex PCR; TCRdb's table is partial and in-frame only. Of about 140,000 clones listed, roughly four fifths were seen once; the top ten hold 9% to 10%. The sequencing sample was made of peripheral blood. The receptor source for this set is a woman in her fifties or sixties with active or convalescent COVID-19.

V usage is TRBV5-1 and J usage is TRBJ2-6; 11 nucleotides match TRBD1. The CDR3 sequence is 17 residues long. J was trimmed by 2 bases and V by 2 bases; bases with no gene match: 3. Germline V gene lookup returns CDR1 SGHRS and CDR2 YFSETQ. CDR3 nucleotides: TGCGCCAGCAGCTTCCGGACAGGGGGCGCTGGGGCCAACGTCCTGACTTTC. It specifies CASSFRTGGAGANVLTF. Full variable domain (remainder filled in from reference TRBV5-1 and TRBJ2-6): KAGVTQTPRYLIKTRGQQVTLSCSPISGHRSVSWYQQTPGQGLQFLFEYFSETQRNKGNFPGRFSGRQFSNSRSEMNVSTLELGDSALYLCASSFRTGGAGANVLTFGAGSRLTVL.

The V and J genes are TRBV4-3 and TRBJ2-7, with TRBD1 identical over 8 bases. Germline lookup yields CDR1 LGHNA and CDR2 YSLEER. The CDR3 runs to 14 residues. V lost 2 bases, J lost 4 bases, and 4 bases stayed unmatched. The chain's CDR3 is CASSQRTGRYEQYF. The DNA for the CDR3 is TGCGCCAGCAGCCAAAGGACAGGGCGGTACGAGCAGTACTTC.

The rearrangement uses TRBV7-2 and TRBJ2-7; tentatively, D is TRBD2 (7 bases). Germline CDR1 and CDR2: SGHTA and FQGNSA. Trimming cost V 5 bases and J 1 base, with 21 bases left between them. The CDR3 length is 17 residues. CDR3: CASSPRGGGLSSYEQYF. DNA of the CDR3: TGTGCCAGCAGCCCCCGGGGAGGGGGACTTTCATCCTACGAGCAGTACTTC.

DNA of the CDR3: TGTGCCAGCAGCTTTAGACTAGCGGACACAGATACGCAGTATTTT. Its protein product is CASSFRLADTDTQYF. The V and J genes are TRBV3-1 (or the pseudogene TRBV3-2) and TRBJ2-3; TRBD2 aligns across 9 bases. CDR3 length: 15 amino acids. J gave up 2 bases and V 5 bases, and 5 bases lay outside the gene matches. The germline V gene encodes CDR1 LGHDT and CDR2 YNNKEL (reference sequence).

This chain joins TRBV9 and TRBJ1-5, with no clear D. This CDR3 is built from 12 residues. Germline assignment: CDR1 SGDLS and CDR2 YYNGEE. V was cut by 4 bases and J by 8 bases, with 10 bases left in between. CDR3 sequence: CASSSNGEPQHF. Written as DNA, the CDR3 is TGTGCCAGCAGCTCGAACGGGGAGCCCCAGCATTTT.

The chain carries TRBV6-5 and TRBJ2-7; 9 nucleotides match TRBD1. The ends lost 2 bases at V and 7 bases at J; junction bases unmatched: 9. The V gene's germline CDR1 is MNHEY and CDR2 SVGAGI. This CDR3 region has 15 residues. The CDR3 coding sequence is TGTGCCAGCAGTTACCGCCCGACAGGGGGTGGAGAGCAGTACTTC. It is translated as CASSYRPTGGGEQYF.

The chain couples TRBV30 to TRBJ1-5, with no clear D. The V and J ends lost 5 bases and 7 bases respectively, with 18 bases between them. Germline CDR1 GTSNPN, CDR2 SVGIG (reference sequence). The CDR3 is 14 amino acids. The CDR3 loop is CAWSREPRPQPQHF. The CDR3 DNA sequence: TGTGCCTGGTCTCGGGAGCCCAGACCCCAGCCCCAGCATTTT.

The J gene is TRBJ2-5, the V gene TRBV30; 11 bases agree with TRBD1. This CDR3 has 15 residues. From germline, CDR1 is GTSNPN and CDR2 SVGIG (reference sequence). Losses at the gene ends were 4 bases for V and 4 bases for J; bases not matched to a gene: 8. Written as DNA, the CDR3 is TGTGCCTGGAACCCAGGGACAGGGGGTCGAGAGACCCAGTACTTC. It yields the protein CAWNPGTGGRETQYF.

The chain is built from TRBV4-3 and TRBJ2-7; 11 nucleotides agree with TRBD2. The CDR3 has 21 amino acids. Germline CDR1 LGHNA, CDR2 YSLEER. Trimming at V came to 1 base and at J to 1 base, leaving 18 bases not matched to a gene. The CDR3 DNA follows: TGCGCCAGCAGCCAAGCCGCCGGGGGTGGGCTAGCGGGAGGTCATTCCTACGAGCAGTACTTC. It translates to CASSQAAGGGLAGGHSYEQYF.

V usage is TRBV19 and J usage is TRBJ1-3, with 8 nucleotides matching TRBD1. V was clipped by 4 bases and J by 0 bases; unmatched bases: 2. CDR1 is LNHDA and CDR2 is SQIVND in the germline V gene (reference sequence). There are 15 residues in the CDR3. CDR3 DNA sequence: TGTGCCAGTAGTACTGGACAGGGCTCTGGAAACACCATATATTTT. Amino acid sequence: CASSTGQGSGNTIYF.

The rearrangement links TRBV13 to TRBJ1-2, with D possibly matching TRBD1 (6 bases). Germline assignment: CDR1 PRHDT and CDR2 FYEKMQ (reference sequence). V lost 3 bases, J lost 5 bases, and 19 bases lay in between. CDR3 length: 16 amino acids. For the CDR3, the DNA is TGTGCCAGCAGCTTGTTGCGGGGGGGGGCTCCTTATGGCTACACCTTC. As protein: CASSLLRGGAPYGYTF.

The V call is TRBV19, the J call TRBJ1-5; D not resolved. V was shortened by 5 bases and J by 2 bases, with 13 bases between the two germline ends. The germline gives CDR1 LNHDA, CDR2 SQIVND (reference sequence). The CDR3 spans 15 residues. The CDR3 sequence is CASSPAGDGNQPQHF. CDR3 in DNA: TGTGCCAGTAGTCCCGCCGGGGATGGCAATCAGCCCCAGCATTTT.

The chain links TRBV15 to TRBJ1-6; D is possibly TRBD1 (5 bases). The CDR3 runs 15 residues. V shed 1 base and J shed 7 bases, with 11 bases lying between them. Germline assignment: CDR1 LNHNV and CDR2 YYDKDF (reference sequence). CDR3 sequence reads: CATSRVGGVNSPLHF. The CDR3 DNA reads as TGTGCCACCAGCAGAGTGGGGGGGGTGAATTCACCCCTCCACTTT.

This clone occurred once. This chain uses TRBV12-2 with TRBJ2-1; the table assigns TRBD2, which was not confirmed against the DNA. TRBV12-2 is termed a pseudogene. This CDR3 is built from 18 residues. The CDR3: CASRLGTSGSSAYNEQFF. The CDR3 DNA follows: TGTGCAAGTCGCTTAGGAACTAGCGGGAGTTCGGCCTACAATGAGCAGTTCTTC.

This clone has more than one count but fewer than ten. The chain employs TRBV18 and TRBJ1-6; D perhaps matches TRBD1 (5 bases). Trimming left V 5 bases short and J 7 bases short, with 12 bases between. This CDR3 has 14 residues. The germline CDR1 and CDR2 sequences are KGHSH and LQKENI. The CDR3 loop is CASSSDIKNSPLHF. Here the CDR3 DNA reads TGTGCCAGCTCATCGGACATAAAAAATTCACCCCTCCACTTT.

V gene TRBV5-1 combines with J gene TRBJ2-2; 14 bases align to TRBD2. V shed 2 bases, J shed 8 bases, and the junction held 5 bases outside the gene matches. The CDR3 length is 16 residues. Germline CDR1 and CDR2: SGHRS and YFSETQ. The CDR3 here is CASSFGTSGRAGELFF. As DNA, the CDR3 is TGCGCCAGCAGCTTCGGGACTAGCGGGAGAGCTGGGGAGCTGTTTTTT.